These 16 T cell receptor beta chains share one sample of origin, sequenced in a study of tumor-infiltrating lymphocytes in oesophageal squamous cell carcinoma. TCRdb re-analysed the PCR reads in MiXCR, keeping a single row per CDR3 protein. The data hold 10,000 to 15,000 distinct CDR3 sequences, with 45% to 65% observed a single time. The sequencing sample was made of esophageal tumor tissue. Receptors originate from a male donor with esophageal squamous cell carcinoma.

This clonotype showed up just once. The V call is TRBV10-1, the J call TRBJ2-3; 11 bases fit TRBD2. From germline, CDR1 is WNHNN and CDR2 SYGVQD (reference sequence). This CDR3 has 16 residues. The junction had 7 bases not matched to a gene; V was cut back by 3 bases and J by 5 bases. The CDR3 loop is CASSDYSGRAQDTQYF. The DNA for the CDR3 is TGCGCCAGCAGTGATTATAGCGGGAGGGCCCAAGATACGCAGTATTTT.

This rearrangement joins TRBV20-1 to TRBJ2-5; possibly TRBD2 for D (6 bases). The assigned J gene may be wrong: the sequence end matches TRBJ2-1 better. CDR3 length: 15 amino acids. CDR1 is DFQATT and CDR2 is SNEGSKA in the germline V gene (reference sequence). The CDR3 coding sequence is TGCAGTGCTCCCCAATCGGGGGTGGGGTACAATGAGCAGTTCTTC. This sequence encodes CSAPQSGVGYNEQFF.

This clonotype appeared a few times. One end of the junction varies from germline; a read error may be responsible. The chain employs TRBV7-2 and TRBJ1-1; tentatively, D is TRBD1 (5 bases). CDR3 length: 14 residues. Looked up from germline, CDR1 is SGHTA and CDR2 is FQGNSA. In DNA, the CDR3 is TGTGCCAGCAGCTTTCAGGGCTCGAACGCTGAAGCTTTCTTT. Its translation is CASSFQGSNAEAFF.

This chain connects TRBV12-3 or TRBV12-4 to TRBJ1-1; D unresolved. The CDR3 extends over 14 amino acids. V was clipped by 5 bases and J by 3 bases, with 13 bases between them. The CDR3 sequence is CASSPPDRHTEAFF. The CDR3 DNA is TGTGCCAGCAGTCCCCCGGACCGGCACACTGAAGCTTTCTTT.

The CDR3 loop reads CASSASLGNTQYF. The CDR3 DNA sequence: TGCGCCAGCAGTGCCAGCCTTGGAAATACGCAGTATTTT. The gene calls are TRBV10-2 and TRBJ2-5; no clear D gene. The DNA end lines up better with TRBJ2-3; the J call may be wrong. CDR3 size: 13 residues. The germline CDR1 and CDR2 sequences are WSHSY and SAAADI.

This clonotype was detected once. The gene calls are TRBV11-2 and TRBJ1-2; D ambiguous. The V end lost 4 bases, the J end lost 4 bases, and 16 bases lay between the germline ends. Per the germline V gene, CDR1 is SGHAT and CDR2 is FQNNGV. CDR3 length: 15 residues. Written as DNA, the CDR3 is TGTGCCAGCAGCTCCACCCCCGGGCGAATCTATGGCTACACCTTC. The encoded protein is CASSSTPGRIYGYTF.

The V and J genes are TRBV7-2 and TRBJ2-4; 9 nucleotides line up with TRBD1. Matching the DNA end better, TRBJ2-1 makes the J call doubtful. Germline V lookup: CDR1 SGHTA, CDR2 FQGNSA. This CDR3 has 15 amino acids. The CDR3 loop is CASMPGTGRHNEQFF. In nucleotides, the CDR3 is TGTGCCAGCATGCCAGGGACAGGGCGCCACAATGAGCAGTTCTTC.

This clonotype occurred many times. V and J are TRBV27 and TRBJ2-3; 9 bases align to TRBD2. The CDR3 consists of 13 residues. Losses at the gene ends were 9 bases for V and 7 bases for J; bases not matched to a gene: 8. The germline CDR1 and CDR2 sequences are MNHEY and SMNVEV (reference sequence). The CDR3 region is CASGLAGMNTQYF. In DNA form, the CDR3 reads TGTGCCAGTGGGCTAGCGGGGATGAATACGCAGTATTTT.

This clonotype was seen a handful of times. The chain recombines TRBV7-9 with TRBJ2-1; TRBD2 agrees at 8 bases. The CDR3 runs to 15 residues. Germline trimming cut 1 base from V and 8 bases from J; bases unmatched to any gene: 7. Germline V gene sequence: CDR1 SEHNR, CDR2 FQNEAQ (reference sequence). Here the CDR3 reads CASSLDGGASDEQFF. The CDR3 region has the DNA TGTGCCAGCAGCTTAGACGGGGGGGCGTCGGATGAGCAGTTCTTC. Using reference TRBV7-9 and TRBJ2-1 for the parts outside the CDR3, the full variable domain is DTGVSQNPRHKITKRGQNVTFRCDPISEHNRLYWYRQTLGQGPEFLTYFQNEAQLEKSRLLSDRFSAERPKGSFSTLEIQRTEQGDSAMYLCASSLDGGASDEQFFGPGTRLTVL.

This clonotype is medium-sized in the sample. The chain joins TRBV12-3 or TRBV12-4 to TRBJ1-1; 7 bases fit TRBD1. The CDR3 contains 17 residues. The trim removed 6 bases at V and 5 bases at J, leaving 18 bases unmatched. The CDR3 DNA follows: TGTGCCAGCAGCCGCGGGACAGCATCGTCGGGGGGGACTGAAGCTTTCTTT. Protein sequence: CASSRGTASSGGTEAFF.

V is TRBV24-1 and J is TRBJ2-7; D is uncertain. The J call may be faulty, since TRBJ2-1 better matches the DNA end. This CDR3 has 13 amino acids. Germline V CDR1 and CDR2: KGHDR, SFDVKD. The CDR3 here is CATSDDGRTEQFF. The DNA of the CDR3 is TGTGCCACCAGTGACGACGGACGTACGGAGCAGTTCTTC.

This chain links TRBV11-2 with TRBJ2-2; tentatively, D is TRBD1 or TRBD2 (6 bases each). This CDR3 has 15 residues. V lost 3 bases and J 2 bases, leaving 10 bases between the germline ends. Per the germline V gene, CDR1 is SGHAT and CDR2 is FQNNGV. CDR3 loop: CASSLMGGNTGELFF. Written as DNA, the CDR3 is TGTGCCAGCAGCTTGATGGGGGGCAACACCGGGGAGCTGTTTTTT. The whole variable domain, filled in from reference TRBV11-2 and TRBJ2-2, reads EAGVAQSPRYKIIEKRQSVAFWCNPISGHATLYWYQQILGQGPKLLIQFQNNGVVDDSQLPKDRFSAERLKGVDSTLKIQPAKLEDSAVYLCASSLMGGNTGELFFGEGSRLTVL.

The chain couples TRBV7-6 to TRBJ2-4; 9 bases map to TRBD2. The J call may not be correct, given that the DNA end is closer to TRBJ2-7. This CDR3 comprises 16 residues. CDR1 and CDR2 (germline): SGHVS, FNYEAQ. CDR3 nucleotide sequence: TGTGCCAGCAGCCCCATTGGGGGCGGGGGGGCCTACGAGCAGTACTTC. This encodes CASSPIGGGGAYEQYF.

This clonotype was seen once. The rearrangement links TRBV7-3 to TRBJ2-1; D not resolved. The CDR3 sequence is 15 residues long. Trimming cost V 5 bases and J 0 bases, with 11 bases left between them. Germline-derived CDR1 and CDR2 are SGHTA and FQGTGA. The CDR3 bases are TGTGCCAGCAGCGGAGCCCCGAGCTCCTACAATGAGCAGTTCTTC. Amino acid sequence: CASSGAPSSYNEQFF.

The chain has TRBV7-2 and TRBJ2-5, with D maybe TRBD2 (5 bases). Trimming removed 1 base from V and 0 bases from J, with 12 bases in between. CDR3 length equals 16 residues. Per germline, CDR1 SGHTA and CDR2 FQGNSA. The CDR3 spells CASSLVSAGNQETQYF. CDR3 in DNA: TGTGCCAGCAGCTTAGTTTCGGCGGGTAACCAAGAGACCCAGTACTTC.

This clonotype appeared a few times. The chain links TRBV7-8 to TRBJ2-7, with D perhaps matching TRBD1 (6 bases). Gene TRBJ2-1 matches the end of the DNA better, so the J call may be wrong. CDR3 length: 18 residues. Germline CDR1 reads SGHVS; CDR2 reads FQNEAQ. The CDR3 loop is CASSLTTPGDGSYNEQFF. The CDR3 DNA follows: TGTGCCAGCAGCTTAACCACCCCAGGGGATGGGTCCTACAATGAGCAGTTCTTC.